The subject of this entry is one T cell receptor (beta chain). These data come from a study of T cell changes during pregnancy in multiple sclerosis. This CDR3 spans 17 amino acids. Here immunoSEQ multiplex PCR was the method, and the copy in TCRdb shows in-frame clones only, minus some. The sample lists about 24,000 clones, over 80% occurring once. This clonotype was sampled from a female donor in good health, enrolled as a control in a pregnancy study. V and J are TRBV21-1 and TRBJ2-1; the table names TRBD1, a call not compared with the DNA. TRBV21-1 is described as a pseudogene. Sequenced material: CD8+ T cells from peripheral blood mononuclear cells, taken in the first trimester of pregnancy. The CDR3 region is CASSKPRTGRMDNEQFF. CDR3 sequence (DNA): TGTGCCAGCAGCAAACCGCGGACAGGGCGAATGGACAATGAGCAGTTCTTC.